The 5 T cell receptor beta chains given below trace back to one sample, sequenced in a study of blood T cell repertoires in COVID-19. Clones were read by immunoSEQ multiplex PCR, and TCRdb kept only the in-frame ones, dropping some. The sample carries over 150,000 clones, around 86% recorded once. The specimen was peripheral blood. The receptors were gathered from a woman aged 80 or older with COVID-19, enrolled during active disease.

The chain has TRBV19 and TRBJ2-7; a possible D gene is TRBD2 (6 bases). This CDR3 has 12 amino acids. V lost 1 base, J lost 6 bases, and 7 bases lay in between. Germline CDR1 is LNHDA and CDR2 is SQIVND (reference sequence). The CDR3 loop is CASSIVGGEQYF. The CDR3 DNA reads TGTGCCAGTAGTATAGTCGGGGGCGAGCAGTACTTC.

This clone was detected once. The V and J genes are TRBV21-1 and TRBJ1-5; the D segment call TRBD1 is taken from the table without a DNA check. TRBV21-1 is a pseudogene segment. The CDR3 loop spans 13 amino acids. CDR3 coding DNA: TGTGCCAGCAGCCCTCAGGACAGGGGCCGAGGGCATTTT. Amino acid sequence: CASSPQDRGRGHF.

This clone was picked up one time. The chain recombines TRBV6-4 with TRBJ2-3, with D tentatively TRBD1 (6 bases). Trimming took 4 bases from V and 5 from J, leaving 13 bases between them. The CDR3 has 14 residues. Germline CDR1 and CDR2: MRHNA and SNTAGT. The CDR3, as DNA: TGTGCCAGCAGTGCTTCTACAGGGTTAGATACGCAGTATTTT. Translated: CASSASTGLDTQYF.

The V call is TRBV18, the J call TRBJ2-7; a weak D match, TRBD1 (6 bases). Germline V gene lookup returns CDR1 KGHSH and CDR2 LQKENI. Trimming shortened V by 3 bases and J by 5 bases, and 8 bases separated the two germline ends. The CDR3 runs 12 residues. The CDR3 region is CASSPQGNEQYF. CDR3 nucleotides: TGTGCCAGCTCACCCCAGGGGAACGAGCAGTACTTC.

The chain is built from TRBV11-2 and TRBJ2-7; the match to TRBD2 covers 9 bases. CDR1 and CDR2 (germline): SGHAT, FQNNGV. The CDR3 extends over 16 amino acids. The junction had 11 bases not matched to a gene; V was cut back by 3 bases and J by 5 bases. The CDR3 DNA follows: TGTGCCAGCAGCTTTTTGCCTAGCGGGACGAATGACGAGCAGTACTTC. Amino acids: CASSFLPSGTNDEQYF.